Listed below are T cell receptor beta chains from one sample, sequenced in a study of cytomegalovirus exposure and HLA in healthy donors. Data came from immunoSEQ multiplex PCR; TCRdb stores just in-frame clones and leaves some out. The table lists approximately 170,000 clones, under 80% of them singletons. Sequencing was carried out using PBMCs. The origin of the receptors is a man between 40 and 49 years old in good health and CMV-seronegative. CDR3s include the opening cysteine and the closing phenylalanine or tryptophan.

J gene | CDR3 length | V gene | CDR3 protein
TRBJ2-7 | 18 | TRBV7-2 | CASSREGLAGRSSYEQYF
TRBJ2-7 | 11 | TRBV29-1 | CSVVGPHEQYF
TRBJ2-7 | 14 | TRBV7-2 | CASSLRLAGYEQYF
TRBJ1-2 | 16 | TRBV2 | CASSDGPYIGSNGYTF
TRBJ1-3 | 11 | TRBV20-1 | CSATQGNTIYF
TRBJ1-4 | 15 | TRBV19 | CASRDRGPSNEKLFF
TRBJ1-5 | 18 | TRBV19 | CASSVQAPPRYSNQPQHF
TRBJ2-4 | 15 | TRBV19 | CASSRAGGELNIQYF
TRBJ2-3 | 15 | TRBV2 | CASSASPYSTDTQYF
TRBJ1-2 | 14 | TRBV18 | CASFAGGSDYGYTF
TRBJ2-2 | 16 | TRBV5-1 | CASSRQQGASTGELFF
TRBJ1-3 | 17 | TRBV10-3 | CATRGLQWGPSGNTIYF
TRBJ2-5 | 14 | TRBV27 | CASSLKWSRETQYF
TRBJ2-7 | 15 | TRBV6-5 | CASSPNLGQGLEQYF
TRBJ1-1 | 14 | TRBV28 | CASSLKAAAREAFF
TRBJ1-4 | 14 | TRBV5-8 | CASSLGQGYEKLFF
TRBJ1-1 | 13 | TRBV6-5 | CASSPPQGTEAFF